These T cell receptor beta chains were read from a single sample in a study of T cells in Graves' hyperthyroidism and ophthalmopathy. From the multiplex PCR reads, TCRdb called clonotypes with MiXCR, one entry per CDR3 protein. The sample lists 400,000 to 550,000 distinct CDR3 sequences; around a quarter were seen once. The source material was blood. The receptor source for this set is a woman aged 25 to 39 with Graves' ophthalmopathy. Each CDR3 is given with its conserved first and last residue. The D gene is left open where the match is weak. A clone size is listed for some rows: how often the clone was seen (once, few, many), or a class if it is expanded.

v_call: TRBV4-1
clone_size: many
j_call: TRBJ1-1
d_call: TRBD1
cdr3_nt: TGCGCCAGCAGCCAAGAAACAGGGGCTATCCCGGGGACTGAAGCTTTCTTT
cdr3_aa: CASSQETGAIPGTEAFF

v_call: TRBV15
clone_size: many
j_call: TRBJ2-7
d_call: NA
cdr3_nt: TGTGCCACCAGCAGGGTTAAACAGGGCATCTACGAGCAGTACTTC
cdr3_aa: CATSRVKQGIYEQYF

v_call: TRBV12-5
clone_size: NA
j_call: TRBJ1-1
d_call: NA
cdr3_nt: TGTGCTAGTGGTTTGTCTGGGGAGACTGAAGCTTTCTTT
cdr3_aa: CASGLSGETEAFF

v_call: TRBV24-1
clone_size: NA
j_call: TRBJ1-2
d_call: NA
cdr3_nt: TGTGCCACCAGTGGGGGCGCGGGCTATGGCTACACCTTC
cdr3_aa: CATSGGAGYGYTF

v_call: TRBV29-1
clone_size: NA
j_call: TRBJ1-1
d_call: NA
cdr3_nt: TGCAGCGTTGAGGGGGCTGAAGCTTTCTTT
cdr3_aa: CSVEGAEAFF

v_call: TRBV28
clone_size: many
j_call: TRBJ2-5
d_call: NA
cdr3_nt: TGTGCCAGCAGTTTAGGACAAAAGGGAGAGACCCAGTACTTC
cdr3_aa: CASSLGQKGETQYF

v_call: TRBV25-1
clone_size: many
j_call: TRBJ1-1
d_call: NA
cdr3_nt: TGTGCCAGCAGCCCCTGGGATGTGAACACTGAAGCTTTCTTT
cdr3_aa: CASSPWDVNTEAFF

v_call: TRBV11-2
clone_size: many
j_call: TRBJ2-7
d_call: NA
cdr3_nt: TGTGCCAGCAGCTTTGGCGGGGGCCTCTACGAGCAGTACTTC
cdr3_aa: CASSFGGGLYEQYF

v_call: TRBV2
clone_size: NA
j_call: TRBJ1-1
d_call: NA
cdr3_nt: TGTGCCAGCAGTGATAAAGAGGGCGGCACTGAAGCTTTCTTT
cdr3_aa: CASSDKEGGTEAFF

v_call: TRBV12-3/TRBV12-4
clone_size: NA
j_call: TRBJ2-6
d_call: NA
cdr3_nt: TGTGCCAGCAAAACGAACTCTGGGGCCAACGTCCTGACTTTC
cdr3_aa: CASKTNSGANVLTF

v_call: TRBV2
clone_size: many
j_call: TRBJ2-7
d_call: TRBD2
cdr3_nt: TGTGCCAGCAGACTAGCGGGGGGGTCTTCCTACGAGCAGTACTTC
cdr3_aa: CASRLAGGSSYEQYF

v_call: TRBV18
clone_size: NA
j_call: TRBJ1-1
d_call: NA
cdr3_nt: TGTGCCAGCTCACGGTCACAGAACACTGAAGCTTTCTTT
cdr3_aa: CASSRSQNTEAFF

v_call: TRBV6-1
clone_size: few
j_call: TRBJ2-5
d_call: NA
cdr3_nt: TGTGCCAGCAGCCAAACAAGGACAGAGACCCAGTACTTC
cdr3_aa: CASSQTRTETQYF

v_call: TRBV10-3
clone_size: few
j_call: TRBJ1-1
d_call: NA
cdr3_nt: TGTGCCATCACCCTGGGGGGGAACACTGAAGCTTTCTTT
cdr3_aa: CAITLGGNTEAFF

v_call: TRBV12-3/TRBV12-4
clone_size: NA
j_call: TRBJ1-5
d_call: NA
cdr3_nt: TGTGCCAGCAGTTTATTCAGGGACGATCAGCCCCAGCATTTT
cdr3_aa: CASSLFRDDQPQHF

v_call: TRBV12-3/TRBV12-4
clone_size: NA
j_call: TRBJ1-1
d_call: NA
cdr3_nt: TGTGCCAGCAGAAGGACATTTTCGAACACTGAAGCTTTCTTT
cdr3_aa: CASRRTFSNTEAFF

v_call: TRBV28
clone_size: many
j_call: TRBJ1-1
d_call: TRBD1
cdr3_nt: TGTGCCAGCAGTTTGTCCAAGGGGGCAGGGAGCACTGAAGCTTTCTTT
cdr3_aa: CASSLSKGAGSTEAFF

v_call: TRBV6-2/TRBV6-3
clone_size: NA
j_call: TRBJ1-5
d_call: TRBD1
cdr3_nt: TGTGCCAGCAGCCCACGACAGGGTGGGAGCAATCAGCCCCAGCATTTT
cdr3_aa: CASSPRQGGSNQPQHF

v_call: TRBV28
clone_size: few
j_call: TRBJ2-5
d_call: TRBD2
cdr3_nt: TGTGCCAGCAGGTCACTAGCGGGGGGGACTCAAGAGACCCAGTACTTC
cdr3_aa: CASRSLAGGTQETQYF

v_call: TRBV7-9
clone_size: NA
j_call: TRBJ2-5
d_call: NA
cdr3_nt: TGTGCCAGCAGCCGTGGGCCCGGGGAGACCCAGTACTTC
cdr3_aa: CASSRGPGETQYF

v_call: TRBV29-1
clone_size: NA
j_call: TRBJ1-2
d_call: TRBD1
cdr3_nt: TGCAGCGCCTTGGACAGGCCTAACTATGGCTACACCTTC
cdr3_aa: CSALDRPNYGYTF

v_call: TRBV6-1
clone_size: many
j_call: TRBJ1-3
d_call: NA
cdr3_nt: TGTGCCAGCAGTCAACGAACCTTGACAGGCTCTGGAAACACCATATATTTT
cdr3_aa: CASSQRTLTGSGNTIYF

v_call: TRBV29-1
clone_size: few
j_call: TRBJ1-5
d_call: NA
cdr3_nt: TGCAGCGGAAATTCTTTGAGCCAGCCCCAGCATTTT
cdr3_aa: CSGNSLSQPQHF

v_call: TRBV11-3
clone_size: NA
j_call: TRBJ2-2
d_call: NA
cdr3_nt: TGTGCCAGCAGCTACGTACCCGGGGAGCTGTTTTTT
cdr3_aa: CASSYVPGELFF

v_call: TRBV20-1
clone_size: many
j_call: TRBJ2-7
d_call: TRBD1
cdr3_nt: TGCAGTGCTAGCCAGACAGGGAACTACGAGCAGTACTTC
cdr3_aa: CSASQTGNYEQYF

v_call: TRBV28
clone_size: once
j_call: TRBJ1-2
d_call: TRBD1
cdr3_nt: TGTGCCAGCACCACCGGGACAGGGATCGCCGCGTGGGGCTACACCTTC
cdr3_aa: CASTTGTGIAAWGYTF

v_call: TRBV15
clone_size: many
j_call: TRBJ1-6
d_call: TRBD1
cdr3_nt: TGTGCCACCAGCAGAGATAAGGACAGGGGGCTAAATTCACCCCTCCACTTT
cdr3_aa: CATSRDKDRGLNSPLHF

v_call: TRBV6-2/TRBV6-3
clone_size: many
j_call: TRBJ2-2
d_call: NA
cdr3_nt: TGTGCCAGCAGTTCCGCTCTTAGCGCCGGGGAGCTGTTTTTT
cdr3_aa: CASSSALSAGELFF

v_call: TRBV7-3
clone_size: many
j_call: TRBJ2-5
d_call: NA
cdr3_nt: TGTGCCAGCAGCTTAAACGGGGACCAAGAGACCCAGTACTTC
cdr3_aa: CASSLNGDQETQYF

v_call: TRBV27
clone_size: many
j_call: TRBJ1-1
d_call: NA
cdr3_nt: TGTGCCAGCAGTTTTCGGAGGGTGAACACTGAAGCTTTCTTT
cdr3_aa: CASSFRRVNTEAFF

v_call: TRBV24-1
clone_size: NA
j_call: TRBJ2-7
d_call: NA
cdr3_nt: TGTGCCACCAGTGACCCGGGACTTCCCGAGCAGTACTTC
cdr3_aa: CATSDPGLPEQYF

v_call: TRBV2
clone_size: NA
j_call: TRBJ1-1
d_call: NA
cdr3_nt: TGTGCCAGCAGTGAATATCTACAGGGCTTTAGCACTGAAGCTTTCTTT
cdr3_aa: CASSEYLQGFSTEAFF

v_call: TRBV6-2/TRBV6-3
clone_size: NA
j_call: TRBJ1-2
d_call: NA
cdr3_nt: TGTGCCAGCAGTTACTCGAAGTCCACTGGTGGCTATGGCTACACCTTC
cdr3_aa: CASSYSKSTGGYGYTF

v_call: TRBV20-1
clone_size: many
j_call: TRBJ2-7
d_call: NA
cdr3_nt: TGCAGTGCTACCTCATTTGGCGGCTACGAGCAGTACTTC
cdr3_aa: CSATSFGGYEQYF

v_call: TRBV11-2
clone_size: many
j_call: TRBJ1-2
d_call: NA
cdr3_nt: TGTGCCAGCAGCCGAGGGACCGTCAACTATGGCTACACCTTC
cdr3_aa: CASSRGTVNYGYTF

v_call: TRBV6-5
clone_size: many
j_call: TRBJ2-7
d_call: TRBD2
cdr3_nt: TGTGCCAGCAGTTACCGGGGGGGAAGCTCCTACGAGCAGTACTTC
cdr3_aa: CASSYRGGSSYEQYF